The rows below give T cell receptor beta chains drawn from one sample of a study of blood T cell repertoires in COVID-19. The protocol was immunoSEQ multiplex PCR, while the TCRdb copy is restricted to in-frame clones and leaves out a portion. The repertoire holds approximately 74,000 clones, approximately 90% seen once, with about 5% in the top ten. Material: peripheral blood. The receptors come from a woman aged 60 to 75 with active COVID-19. Both conserved end residues are part of each CDR3. Fields, in order: CDR3 protein, CDR3 DNA, V gene, J gene, clone size, D gene. D genes are given only for firm matches. For some rows the clone size is stated as once, few or many, or as a class when expanded; others skip it.

CDR3 protein: CASSPGRGYTGELFF
CDR3 DNA: TGTGCCAGCAGTCCTGGGAGGGGATACACCGGGGAGCTGTTTTTT
V gene: TRBV27
J gene: TRBJ2-2
clone size: .
D gene: TRBD2

CDR3 protein: CASSSGRDSAYEQYF
CDR3 DNA: TGTGCCAGCAGCTCAGGAAGGGACTCCGCCTACGAGCAGTACTTC
V gene: TRBV7-6
J gene: TRBJ2-7
clone size: .
D gene: .

CDR3 protein: CSVTTSGETQYF
CDR3 DNA: TGCAGCGTTACCACTAGCGGAGAGACCCAGTACTTC
V gene: TRBV29-1
J gene: TRBJ2-5
clone size: .
D gene: TRBD2

CDR3 protein: CASRGQGAYIQYF
CDR3 DNA: TGTGCCAGCAGGGGACAGGGGGCGTACATTCAGTACTTC
V gene: TRBV5-4
J gene: TRBJ2-4
clone size: .
D gene: TRBD1

CDR3 protein: CAWSYDSGTKNIQYF
CDR3 DNA: TGTGCCTGGAGTTATGACAGCGGGACCAAAAACATTCAGTACTTC
V gene: TRBV30
J gene: TRBJ2-4
clone size: .
D gene: TRBD2

CDR3 protein: CASSLSSAQGSSTEAFF
CDR3 DNA: TGTGCCAGCAGCCTGTCATCCGCACAGGGGTCGAGCACTGAAGCTTTCTTT
V gene: TRBV7-6
J gene: TRBJ1-1
clone size: once
D gene: TRBD1

CDR3 protein: CASSLLFPGTGGRYTEAFF
CDR3 DNA: TGTGCCAGCAGTTTATTGTTCCCAGGGACAGGGGGCCGATACACTGAAGCTTTCTTT
V gene: TRBV28
J gene: TRBJ1-1
clone size: .
D gene: TRBD1

CDR3 protein: CASSLTSGRRYNEQFF
CDR3 DNA: TGTGCCAGCAGCTTGACTAGCGGGAGGCGGTACAATGAGCAGTTCTTC
V gene: TRBV5-5
J gene: TRBJ2-1
clone size: .
D gene: TRBD2

CDR3 protein: CASSLFRVSTDTQYF
CDR3 DNA: TGTGCCAGCAGTTTATTCAGGGTAAGCACAGATACGCAGTATTTT
V gene: TRBV27
J gene: TRBJ2-3
clone size: .
D gene: .

CDR3 protein: CASSFVTGGGTDTQYF
CDR3 DNA: TGTGCCAGCAGCTTTGTGACGGGAGGAGGCACAGATACGCAGTATTTT
V gene: TRBV11-2
J gene: TRBJ2-3
clone size: .
D gene: TRBD2

CDR3 protein: CSASFESGAGRTDTQYF
CDR3 DNA: TGCAGTGCTAGTTTTGAGTCTGGGGCAGGGCGCACAGATACGCAGTATTTT
V gene: TRBV20-1
J gene: TRBJ2-3
clone size: .
D gene: .

CDR3 protein: CASSSGAMNGYTF
CDR3 DNA: TGTGCCAGCAGTTCAGGGGCCATGAATGGCTACACCTTC
V gene: TRBV28
J gene: TRBJ1-2
clone size: .
D gene: .

CDR3 protein: CAWGGRVGGELFF
CDR3 DNA: TGTGCCTGGGGGGGCAGGGTTGGCGGGGAGCTGTTTTTT
V gene: TRBV30
J gene: TRBJ2-2
clone size: .
D gene: .

CDR3 protein: CASSMPGRGTQYF
CDR3 DNA: TGTGCCAGTAGTATGCCTGGTCGGGGGACCCAGTACTTC
V gene: TRBV19
J gene: TRBJ2-5
clone size: once
D gene: .

CDR3 protein: CASSFSAFSYEQYF
CDR3 DNA: TGCGCCAGCAGCTTTAGCGCTTTCTCCTACGAGCAGTACTTC
V gene: TRBV5-1
J gene: TRBJ2-7
clone size: .
D gene: .

CDR3 protein: CASGGTGGGYTF
CDR3 DNA: TGTGCCAGTGGCGGGACAGGCGGTGGCTACACCTTC
V gene: TRBV7-9
J gene: TRBJ1-2
clone size: .
D gene: TRBD1

CDR3 protein: CASSFGLAGDDEQYF
CDR3 DNA: TGTGCCAGCAGCTTCGGACTAGCGGGAGACGACGAGCAGTACTTC
V gene: TRBV5-6
J gene: TRBJ2-7
clone size: .
D gene: TRBD2

CDR3 protein: CASSSSGSTTGELFF
CDR3 DNA: TGTGCCAGCAGCTCTAGCGGGAGTACGACCGGGGAGCTGTTTTTT
V gene: TRBV5-4
J gene: TRBJ2-2
clone size: .
D gene: TRBD2

CDR3 protein: CASSQAGLGQFF
CDR3 DNA: TGTGCCAGCAGCCAAGCGGGTTTGGGGCAGTTCTTC
V gene: TRBV3-1/TRBV3-2
J gene: TRBJ2-1
clone size: once
D gene: .

CDR3 protein: CASNPGVGTEAFF
CDR3 DNA: TGTGCCAGCAACCCAGGGGTGGGGACTGAAGCTTTCTTT
V gene: TRBV11-1
J gene: TRBJ1-1
clone size: .
D gene: .

CDR3 protein: CAWSGTGSWKTQYF
CDR3 DNA: TGTGCCTGGAGCGGGACAGGGTCTTGGAAGACCCAGTACTTC
V gene: TRBV30
J gene: TRBJ2-5
clone size: .
D gene: TRBD1

CDR3 protein: CASSDHRGIAYEQYF
CDR3 DNA: TGTGCCAGCAGTGATCACAGGGGGATAGCCTACGAGCAGTACTTC
V gene: TRBV28
J gene: TRBJ2-7
clone size: .
D gene: TRBD1

CDR3 protein: CASSSGQGASSAFF
CDR3 DNA: TGTGCCAGCAGTTCAGGACAGGGGGCTTCGTCAGCTTTCTTT
V gene: TRBV28
J gene: TRBJ1-1
clone size: .
D gene: TRBD1

CDR3 protein: CASSLRLGRAFF
CDR3 DNA: TGTGCCAGCAGTTTACGCCTCGGGAGGGCTTTCTTT
V gene: TRBV28
J gene: TRBJ1-1
clone size: once
D gene: .

CDR3 protein: CAWNFGQGYEQYF
CDR3 DNA: TGTGCCTGGAACTTCGGACAGGGGTACGAGCAGTACTTC
V gene: TRBV30
J gene: TRBJ2-7
clone size: .
D gene: TRBD1

CDR3 protein: CASSPIRGSNSPLHF
CDR3 DNA: TGTGCCAGCAGCCCAATCAGGGGAAGTAATTCACCCCTCCACTTT
V gene: TRBV5-5
J gene: TRBJ1-6
clone size: .
D gene: .

CDR3 protein: CASRIPPDYTYEQYF
CDR3 DNA: TGTGCAAGTCGCATACCCCCCGACTATACCTACGAGCAGTACTTC
V gene: TRBV12-2
J gene: TRBJ2-7
clone size: .
D gene: .

CDR3 protein: CSVAYAGLAGVDEQFF
CDR3 DNA: TGCAGCGTTGCATATGCGGGACTAGCGGGAGTAGATGAGCAGTTCTTC
V gene: TRBV29-1
J gene: TRBJ2-1
clone size: .
D gene: TRBD2

CDR3 protein: CASSGQGVQSPLHF
CDR3 DNA: TGCGCCAGCAGCGGGCAGGGGGTTCAGTCACCCCTCCACTTT
V gene: TRBV5-1
J gene: TRBJ1-6
clone size: .
D gene: TRBD1